Following are 11 T cell receptor beta chains from one sample sequenced in a study of blood T cell repertoires in COVID-19. The assay was immunoSEQ multiplex PCR, and TCRdb's table has in-frame clones only and misses some. This table has about 69,000 clones, roughly 90% appearing once. Sequenced: peripheral blood. These receptors were collected from a woman in her fifties or sixties with active COVID-19.

This clone was observed once. V and J are TRBV4-1 and TRBJ2-1; 10 positions match TRBD1. V trimming: 3 bases; J trimming: 1 base; junction bases outside the gene matches: 6. Germline CDR1 and CDR2: MGHRA and YSYEKL. This CDR3 has 17 amino acids. The CDR3 loop reads CASSHEGQGESYNEQFF. CDR3 DNA sequence: TGCGCCAGCAGCCACGAAGGACAGGGGGAATCCTACAATGAGCAGTTCTTC.

The chain is built from TRBV5-1 and TRBJ2-1; 9 bases match TRBD2. This CDR3 contains 15 residues. From germline, CDR1 is SGHRS and CDR2 YFSETQ. V lost 4 bases and J lost 5; bases outside the gene matches: 7. The CDR3 sequence is CASSREGGRDNEQFF. The CDR3 bases are TGCGCCAGCAGCCGAGAGGGCGGGAGGGACAATGAGCAGTTCTTC.

The J gene is TRBJ2-1, the V gene TRBV5-1; no firm D call. Germline-derived CDR1 and CDR2 are SGHRS and YFSETQ. The CDR3 length is 12 residues. The V gene lost 0 bases and the J gene lost 7 bases, with 5 bases spanning the gap. This CDR3 reads CASSLVANEQFF. The CDR3 region has the DNA TGCGCCAGCAGCTTGGTGGCTAATGAGCAGTTCTTC.

This rearrangement joins TRBV11-2 to TRBJ1-2; D is possibly TRBD1 (6 bases). V lost 1 base and J 6 bases, leaving 18 bases between the germline ends. Germline assignment: CDR1 SGHAT and CDR2 FQNNGV. This CDR3 has 16 residues. DNA for the CDR3: TGTGCCAGCAGCTTAGTCGGTCTGGGGGCATTCCATGGCTACACCTTC. Translated, it gives CASSLVGLGAFHGYTF.

The rearrangement uses TRBV28 and TRBJ1-4; D gene uncertain. This CDR3 contains 12 residues. The ends were cut back, 8 bases at V and 6 bases at J, with 10 bases in the middle. Germline V gene sequence: CDR1 MDHEN, CDR2 SYDVKM. The CDR3 DNA sequence: TGTGCCAGCCGTCTCTTAGATGAAAAACTGTTTTTT. Translating gives CASRLLDEKLFF.

The chain links TRBV14 to TRBJ1-6; maybe TRBD1 (6 bases). Germline V CDR1 and CDR2: SGHDN, FVKESK. V lost 0 bases and J lost 0, with 9 bases in between. The CDR3 sequence is 17 residues long. The CDR3 DNA sequence: TGTGCCAGCAGCCAAGACCTAGGGGGCTCCTATAATTCACCCCTCCACTTT. Translating it yields CASSQDLGGSYNSPLHF.

This clone was detected only a few times. The V call is TRBV20-1, the J call TRBJ2-1; D might be TRBD2 (5 bases). The CDR3 covers 15 residues. V dropped 3 bases and J dropped 3 bases, with 15 bases sitting between them. CDR1 is DFQATT and CDR2 is SNEGSKA in the germline V gene (reference sequence). The CDR3 here is CSASPRGRGYNEQFF. DNA for the CDR3: TGCAGTGCTAGTCCCCGTGGACGGGGCTACAATGAGCAGTTCTTC.

As DNA, the CDR3 is TGTGCCAGCTCACCACCGGGACAGGGGCACTATGGCTACACCTTC. Translated: CASSPPGQGHYGYTF. The chain is built from TRBV18 and TRBJ1-2; 10 bases fit TRBD1. V dropped 0 bases and J dropped 3; count of bases not matched to a gene: 1. The CDR3 runs to 15 residues. The germline gives CDR1 KGHSH, CDR2 LQKENI.

Only one count was recorded for this clone. The chain couples TRBV7-2 to TRBJ2-7; D remains unclear. V lost 4 bases and J lost 3, with 16 bases in between. This CDR3 comprises 15 residues. From germline, CDR1 is SGHTA and CDR2 FQGNSA. The CDR3 DNA is TGTGCCAGCAGCTCAATCACAAGAAAAGACTACGAGCAGTACTTC. Translating it yields CASSSITRKDYEQYF.

This clone was detected once. The chain combines TRBV10-3 with TRBJ1-2; 7 positions match TRBD1. V was clipped by 6 bases and J by 8 bases; unmatched bases: 6. The CDR3 is 12 residues long. Germline CDR1 reads ENHRY; CDR2 reads SYGVKD. The CDR3 region is CAIRQGLEGYTF. CDR3 in DNA: TGTGCCATCAGACAGGGGCTGGAGGGCTACACCTTC.

Notes on this clone: The same CDR3 is also encoded by other DNA sequences in this sample. CDR3 in DNA: TGCGCCAGCAGCTCCGGTACCTACGAGCAGTACTTC. Translation: CASSSGTYEQYF. The V and J genes are TRBV5-1 and TRBJ2-7; unclear D gene. The V gene's germline CDR1 is SGHRS and CDR2 YFSETQ. This CDR3 contains 12 residues. With 3 bases removed from V and 2 bases from J, the gap between germline ends came to 6 bases.